This TCR beta chain was captured in a study of blood T cell repertoires in COVID-19. The protocol was immunoSEQ multiplex PCR, while the TCRdb copy is restricted to in-frame clones and leaves out a portion. The table includes about 110,000 clones, approximately 81% detected once. This clone was counted a few times. This CDR3 has 14 amino acids. V was clipped by 4 bases and J by 7 bases; unmatched bases: 2. CDR1 is SGHDN, CDR2 FVKESK, per germline. This TCR derives from a middle-aged man with acute or convalescent COVID-19. The sample taken for sequencing was peripheral blood. V gene TRBV14 combines with J gene TRBJ1-6, with 9 bases that match TRBD1. CDR3 sequence: CASSRDRDNSPLHF. The CDR3 DNA is TGTGCCAGCAGCCGGGACAGGGACAATTCACCCCTCCACTTT.